The T cell receptor beta chain described here comes from a study of OX40 agonist ivuxolimab in advanced cancers. Study information: Three patients showed partial responses: one hepatocellular carcinoma and two cutaneous melanoma cases.

Broader study findings: Averaging showed that CD8+ T cells had more expanded clones than CD4+ did.

With baseline, cycle 4 day 1, and cycle 7 day 1 as timepoints, blood was sampled. Points on this clone: Its antigen is unknown.

The data were produced by immunoSEQ multiplex PCR, yet TCRdb's version contains in-frame clones alone and is incomplete. The profile shows about 46,000 clones, around nine tenths of them singletons. The sample consisted of CD4+ or CD8+ T cells sorted from blood, taken in a trial of the OX40 agonist ivuxolimab. This TCR was recovered from an adult with an advanced solid tumor such as melanoma, head and neck, liver or kidney cancer.

The CDR3 loop is CASSYTATDTQYF. CDR3 in DNA: TGTGCCAGCAGTTACACAGCCACAGATACGCAGTATTTT. This sequence joins TRBV6-5 and TRBJ2-3, with D unresolved. Trimming removed 2 bases from V and 2 bases from J, with 5 bases in between. CDR3 size: 13 residues. CDR1 and CDR2 from the germline V gene are MNHEY and SVGAGI.